Below, 2 T cell receptor beta chains from the same sample are listed, as sequenced in a study of brain T cells in children with intractable seizures. The table came from immunoSEQ multiplex PCR; TCRdb's copy has only in-frame clones and leaves some out. The sample lists tens of thousands of clones, 90% to 95% seen once, with roughly 6.7% in the top ten. This specimen consisted of peripheral blood, obtained at surgery. These TCRs come from a boy aged 5-17 years with focal cortical dysplasia and intractable seizures.

In DNA, the CDR3 is TGTGCCAGCAGTGTGTGGCATGAGGGAAGTGAAGATACGCAGTATTTT. Translated, it gives CASSVWHEGSEDTQYF. The J gene is TRBJ2-3, the V gene TRBV6-1; possibly TRBD2 for D (5 bases). The CDR3 extends over 16 amino acids. Trimming stripped 4 bases from V and 5 bases from J, with 19 bases between. CDR1 is MNHNS, CDR2 SASEGT, per germline.

The genes are TRBV13 and TRBJ2-7; 7 nucleotides align to TRBD1. The V gene end was trimmed by 5 bases and the J gene end by 2 bases; junction bases not matched to a gene: 6. The CDR3 contains 14 residues. Per the germline V gene, CDR1 is PRHDT and CDR2 is FYEKMQ (reference sequence). The CDR3 DNA follows: TGTGCCAGCAGCCCCGGGACAGAGACCTACGAGCAGTACTTC. Translated: CASSPGTETYEQYF.